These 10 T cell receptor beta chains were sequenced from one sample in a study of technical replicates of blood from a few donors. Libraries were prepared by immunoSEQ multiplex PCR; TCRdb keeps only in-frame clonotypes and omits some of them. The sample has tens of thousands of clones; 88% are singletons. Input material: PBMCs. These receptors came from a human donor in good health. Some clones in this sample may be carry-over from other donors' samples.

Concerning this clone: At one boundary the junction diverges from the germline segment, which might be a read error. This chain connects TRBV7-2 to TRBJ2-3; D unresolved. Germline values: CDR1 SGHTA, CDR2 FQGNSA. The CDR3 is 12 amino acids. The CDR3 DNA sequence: TGTGCCAGCAGTTTAGGAGTGGATACGCAGTATTTT. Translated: CASSLGVDTQYF. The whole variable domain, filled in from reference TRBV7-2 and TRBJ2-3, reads GAGVSQSPSNKVTEKGKDVELRCDPISGHTALYWYRQSLGQGLEFLIYFQGNSAPDKSGLPSDRFSAERTGGSVSTLTIQRTQQEDSAVYLCASSLGVDTQYFGPGTRLTVL.

CDR3 residues: CASRTGNGEKLFF. The CDR3 coding sequence is TGTGCCAGCAGGACAGGGAACGGTGAAAAACTGTTTTTT. The chain is built from TRBV6-6 and TRBJ1-4; TRBD1 aligns across 7 bases. Germline CDR1 is MNHNY and CDR2 is SVGAGI (reference sequence). V gave up 6 bases and J gave up 7 bases; unmatched junction bases: 5. The CDR3 totals 13 residues.

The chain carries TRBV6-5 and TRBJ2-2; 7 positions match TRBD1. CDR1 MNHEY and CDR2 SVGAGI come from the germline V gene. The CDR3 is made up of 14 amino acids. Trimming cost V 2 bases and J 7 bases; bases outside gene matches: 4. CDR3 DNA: TGTGCCAGCAGTTACAGGGGGCTGGTCGGGGAGCTGTTTTTT. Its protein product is CASSYRGLVGELFF.

In nucleotides, the CDR3 is TGTGCCAGTAGTATAGTGGGGACAGGGAATTTTGGCTACACCTTC. Its translation: CASSIVGTGNFGYTF. The chain carries TRBV19 and TRBJ1-2; 9 bases agree with TRBD1. The CDR3 has 15 residues. CDR1 is LNHDA, CDR2 SQIVND, per germline (reference sequence). V dropped 1 base and J dropped 7; count of bases not matched to a gene: 7.

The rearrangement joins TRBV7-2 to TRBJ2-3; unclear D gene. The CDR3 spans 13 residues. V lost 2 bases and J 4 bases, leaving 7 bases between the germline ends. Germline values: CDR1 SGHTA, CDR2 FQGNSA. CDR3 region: CASSLMSSDTQYF. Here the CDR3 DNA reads TGTGCCAGCAGCTTAATGTCATCAGATACGCAGTATTTT.

Written as DNA, the CDR3 is TGTGCCAGCAGCGCCCTTGGAAACACCATATATTTT. This codes for CASSALGNTIYF. The chain links TRBV9 to TRBJ1-3; D ambiguous. CDR1 and CDR2 (germline): SGDLS, YYNGEE. The CDR3 is made up of 12 amino acids. Trimming took 3 bases from V and 3 from J, leaving 4 bases between them.

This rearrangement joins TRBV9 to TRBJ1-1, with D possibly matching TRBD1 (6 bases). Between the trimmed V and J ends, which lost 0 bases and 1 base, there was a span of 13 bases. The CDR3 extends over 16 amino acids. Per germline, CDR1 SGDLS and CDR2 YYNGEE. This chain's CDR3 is CASSVGVGRGNTEAFF. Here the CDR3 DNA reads TGTGCCAGCAGCGTAGGCGTCGGCAGGGGGAACACTGAAGCTTTCTTT. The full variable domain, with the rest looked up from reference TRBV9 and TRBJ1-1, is DSGVTQTPKHLITATGQRVTLRCSPRSGDLSVYWYQQSLDQGLQFLIQYYNGEERAKGNILERFSAQQFPDLHSELNLSSLELGDSALYFCASSVGVGRGNTEAFFGQGTRLTVV.

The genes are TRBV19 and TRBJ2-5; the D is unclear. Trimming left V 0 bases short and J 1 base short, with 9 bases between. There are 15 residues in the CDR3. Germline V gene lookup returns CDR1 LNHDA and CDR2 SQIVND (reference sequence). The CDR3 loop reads CASSIDPGSQETQYF. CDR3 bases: TGTGCCAGTAGTATAGATCCGGGTAGCCAAGAGACCCAGTACTTC.

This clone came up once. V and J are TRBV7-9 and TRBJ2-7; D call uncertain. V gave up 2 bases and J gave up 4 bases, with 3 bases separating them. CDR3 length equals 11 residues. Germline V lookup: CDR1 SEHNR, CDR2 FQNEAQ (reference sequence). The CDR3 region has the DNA TGTGCCAGCAGCTTAATATACGAGCAGTACTTC. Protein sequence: CASSLIYEQYF. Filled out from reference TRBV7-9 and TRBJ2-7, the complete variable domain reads DTGVSQNPRHKITKRGQNVTFRCDPISEHNRLYWYRQTLGQGPEFLTYFQNEAQLEKSRLLSDRFSAERPKGSFSTLEIQRTEQGDSAMYLCASSLIYEQYFGPGTRLTVT.

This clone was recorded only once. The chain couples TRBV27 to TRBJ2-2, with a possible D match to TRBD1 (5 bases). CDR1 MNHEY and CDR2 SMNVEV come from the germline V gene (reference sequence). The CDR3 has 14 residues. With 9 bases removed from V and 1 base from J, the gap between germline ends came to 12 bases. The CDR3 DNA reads TGTGCCAGTAGGTGGGGCGGGAACACCGGGGAGCTGTTTTTT. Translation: CASRWGGNTGELFF.